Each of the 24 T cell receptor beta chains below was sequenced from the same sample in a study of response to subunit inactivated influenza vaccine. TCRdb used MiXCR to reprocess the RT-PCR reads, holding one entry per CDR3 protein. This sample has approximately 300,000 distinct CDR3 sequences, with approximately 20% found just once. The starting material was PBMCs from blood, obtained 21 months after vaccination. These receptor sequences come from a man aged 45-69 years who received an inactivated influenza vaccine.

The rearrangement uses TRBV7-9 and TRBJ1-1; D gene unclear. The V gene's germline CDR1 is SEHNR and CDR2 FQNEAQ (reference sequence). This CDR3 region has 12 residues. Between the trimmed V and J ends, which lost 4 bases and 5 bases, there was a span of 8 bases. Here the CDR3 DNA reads TGTGCCAGCAGCTATTTCCGTACTGAAGCTTTCTTT. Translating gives CASSYFRTEAFF.

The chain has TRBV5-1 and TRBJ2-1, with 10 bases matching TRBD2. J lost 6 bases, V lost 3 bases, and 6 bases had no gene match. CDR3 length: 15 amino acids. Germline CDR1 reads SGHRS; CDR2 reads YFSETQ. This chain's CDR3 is CASSYLAGVGNEQFF. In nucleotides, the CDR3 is TGCGCCAGCAGCTATCTAGCGGGAGTAGGCAATGAGCAGTTCTTC.

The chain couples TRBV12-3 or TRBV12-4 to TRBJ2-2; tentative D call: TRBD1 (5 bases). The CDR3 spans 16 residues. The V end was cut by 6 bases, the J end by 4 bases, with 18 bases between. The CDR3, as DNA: TGTGCCAGCAGCCCTGATTGGGGCCAGCCCACCGGGGAGCTGTTTTTT. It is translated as CASSPDWGQPTGELFF.

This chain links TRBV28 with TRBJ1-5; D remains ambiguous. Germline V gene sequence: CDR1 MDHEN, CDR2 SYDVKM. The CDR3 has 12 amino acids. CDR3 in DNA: TGTGCGTCATCTGGGTATGATCAGCCCCAGCATTTT. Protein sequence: CASSGYDQPQHF.

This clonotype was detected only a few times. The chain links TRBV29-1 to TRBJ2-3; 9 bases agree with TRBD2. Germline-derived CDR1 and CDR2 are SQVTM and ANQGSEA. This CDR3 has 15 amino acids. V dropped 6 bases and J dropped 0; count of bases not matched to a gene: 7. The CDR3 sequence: CSVAGTSPSTDTQYF. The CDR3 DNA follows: TGCAGCGTGGCCGGGACTAGCCCTAGCACAGATACGCAGTATTTT.

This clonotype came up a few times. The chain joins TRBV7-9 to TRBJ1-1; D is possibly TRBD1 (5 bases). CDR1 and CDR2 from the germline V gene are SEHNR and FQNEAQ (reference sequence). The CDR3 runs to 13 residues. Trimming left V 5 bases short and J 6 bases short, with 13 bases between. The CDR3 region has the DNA TGTGCCAGCAGCCTTGGGGCCGCGCCTGAAGCTTTCTTT. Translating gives CASSLGAAPEAFF.

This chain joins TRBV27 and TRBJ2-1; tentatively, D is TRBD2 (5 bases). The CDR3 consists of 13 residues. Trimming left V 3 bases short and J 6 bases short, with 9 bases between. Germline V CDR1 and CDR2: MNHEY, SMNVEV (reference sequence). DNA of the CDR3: TGTGCCAGCAGTTTGCGAGGGTTCAATGAGCAGTTCTTC. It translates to CASSLRGFNEQFF.

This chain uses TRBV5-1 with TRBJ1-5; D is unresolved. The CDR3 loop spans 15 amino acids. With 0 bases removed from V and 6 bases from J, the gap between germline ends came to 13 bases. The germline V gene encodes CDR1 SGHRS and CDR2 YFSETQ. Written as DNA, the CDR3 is TGCGCCAGCAGCTTGGATGTCGGGGAGGGTCAGCCCCAGCATTTT. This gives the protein CASSLDVGEGQPQHF.

The CDR3 loop is CSAREGANVEKLFF. CDR3 in DNA: TGCAGTGCTAGAGAGGGGGCTAACGTTGAAAAACTGTTTTTT. The chain links TRBV20-1 to TRBJ1-4, with D maybe TRBD1 (6 bases). V was cut by 0 bases and J by 7 bases, with 12 bases left in between. CDR3 length: 14 amino acids. Germline V gene lookup returns CDR1 DFQATT and CDR2 SNEGSKA (reference sequence).

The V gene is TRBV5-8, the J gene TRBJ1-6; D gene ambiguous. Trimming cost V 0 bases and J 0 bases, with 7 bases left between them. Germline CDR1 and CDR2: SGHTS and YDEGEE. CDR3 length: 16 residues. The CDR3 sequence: CASSLGGNSYNSPLHF. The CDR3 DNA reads TGTGCCAGCAGCTTGGGCGGGAACTCCTATAATTCACCCCTCCACTTT.

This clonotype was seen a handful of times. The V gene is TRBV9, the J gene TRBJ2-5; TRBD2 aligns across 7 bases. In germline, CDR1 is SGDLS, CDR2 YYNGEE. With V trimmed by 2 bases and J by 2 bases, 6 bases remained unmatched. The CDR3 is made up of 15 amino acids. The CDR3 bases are TGTGCCAGCAGCGTGAGCGGGGCTCGACAAGAGACCCAGTACTTC. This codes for CASSVSGARQETQYF.

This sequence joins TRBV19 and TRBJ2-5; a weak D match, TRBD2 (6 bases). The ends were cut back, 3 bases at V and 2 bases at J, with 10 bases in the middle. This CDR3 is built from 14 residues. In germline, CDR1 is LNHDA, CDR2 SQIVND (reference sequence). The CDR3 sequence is CASSIGGLQETQYF. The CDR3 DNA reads TGTGCCAGTAGTATCGGTGGACTACAAGAGACCCAGTACTTC.

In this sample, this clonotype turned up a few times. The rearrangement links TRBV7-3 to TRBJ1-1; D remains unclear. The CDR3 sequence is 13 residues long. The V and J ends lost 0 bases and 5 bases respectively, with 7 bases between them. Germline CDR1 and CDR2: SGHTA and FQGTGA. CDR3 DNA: TGTGCCAGCAGCTTAACGCGTAGGACTGAAGCTTTCTTT. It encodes CASSLTRRTEAFF.

CDR3 sequence reads: CASSYSQGELFF. The CDR3 region has the DNA TGTGCCAGCAGTTACTCTCAGGGAGAGCTGTTTTTT. The gene calls are TRBV6-6 and TRBJ2-2, with D possibly matching TRBD1 (5 bases). V lost 0 bases and J 11 bases, leaving 7 bases between the germline ends. This CDR3 region has 12 residues. Germline V gene sequence: CDR1 MNHNY, CDR2 SVGAGI (reference sequence).

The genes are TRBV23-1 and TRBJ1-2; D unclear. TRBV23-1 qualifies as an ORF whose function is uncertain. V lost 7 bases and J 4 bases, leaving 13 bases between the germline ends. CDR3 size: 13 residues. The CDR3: CASTARALYGYTF. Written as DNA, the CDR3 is TGCGCCAGCACTGCCCGGGCCCTCTATGGCTACACCTTC.

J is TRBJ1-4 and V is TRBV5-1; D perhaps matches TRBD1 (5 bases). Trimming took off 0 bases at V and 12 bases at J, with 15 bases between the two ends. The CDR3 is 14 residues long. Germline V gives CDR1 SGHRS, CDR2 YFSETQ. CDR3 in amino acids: CASSLDDPRGELFF. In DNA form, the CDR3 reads TGCGCCAGCAGCTTGGATGACCCGAGGGGAGAACTGTTTTTT.

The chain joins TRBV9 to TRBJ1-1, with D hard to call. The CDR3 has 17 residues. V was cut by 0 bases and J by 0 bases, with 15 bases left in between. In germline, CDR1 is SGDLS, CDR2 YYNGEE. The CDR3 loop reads CASSVGERPLVNTEAFF. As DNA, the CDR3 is TGTGCCAGCAGCGTAGGGGAACGGCCGTTGGTGAACACTGAAGCTTTCTTT.

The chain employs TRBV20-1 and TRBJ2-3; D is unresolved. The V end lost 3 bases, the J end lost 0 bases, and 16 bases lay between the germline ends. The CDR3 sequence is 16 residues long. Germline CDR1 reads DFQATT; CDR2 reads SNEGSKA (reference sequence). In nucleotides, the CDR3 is TGCAGTGCTAGTTCTATGGGATTTACTAGCACAGATACGCAGTATTTT. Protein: CSASSMGFTSTDTQYF.

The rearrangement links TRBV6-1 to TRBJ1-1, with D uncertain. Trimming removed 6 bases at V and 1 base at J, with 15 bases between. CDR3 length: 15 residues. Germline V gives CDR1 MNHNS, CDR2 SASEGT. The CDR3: CASRPGSGRNTEAFF. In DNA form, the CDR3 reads TGTGCCAGCAGACCCGGAAGCGGGAGGAACACTGAAGCTTTCTTT.

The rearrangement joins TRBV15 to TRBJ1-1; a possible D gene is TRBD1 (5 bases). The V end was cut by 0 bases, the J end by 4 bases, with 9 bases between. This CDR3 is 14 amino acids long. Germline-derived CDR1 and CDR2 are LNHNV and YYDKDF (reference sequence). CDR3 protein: CATSRDLGPTEAFF. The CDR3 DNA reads TGTGCCACCAGCAGAGATCTGGGACCCACTGAAGCTTTCTTT.

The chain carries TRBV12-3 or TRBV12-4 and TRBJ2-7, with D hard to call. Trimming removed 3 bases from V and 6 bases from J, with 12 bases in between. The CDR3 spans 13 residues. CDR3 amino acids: CASSFLLEREQYF. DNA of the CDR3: TGTGCCAGCAGTTTCCTTCTAGAGCGCGAGCAGTACTTC.

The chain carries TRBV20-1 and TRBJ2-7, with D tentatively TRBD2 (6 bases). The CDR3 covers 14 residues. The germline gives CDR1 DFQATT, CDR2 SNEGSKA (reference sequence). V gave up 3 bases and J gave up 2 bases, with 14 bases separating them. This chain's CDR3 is CSARYPGLPYEQYF. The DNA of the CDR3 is TGCAGTGCTAGGTATCCGGGACTGCCCTACGAGCAGTACTTC.

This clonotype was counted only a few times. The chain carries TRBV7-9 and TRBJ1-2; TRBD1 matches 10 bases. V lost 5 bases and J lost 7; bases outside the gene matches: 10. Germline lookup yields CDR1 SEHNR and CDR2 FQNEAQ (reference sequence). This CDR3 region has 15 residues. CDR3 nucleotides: TGTGCCAGCAGCACCAGACAGGGGGCCTCGGGTGGCTACACCTTC. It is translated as CASSTRQGASGGYTF.

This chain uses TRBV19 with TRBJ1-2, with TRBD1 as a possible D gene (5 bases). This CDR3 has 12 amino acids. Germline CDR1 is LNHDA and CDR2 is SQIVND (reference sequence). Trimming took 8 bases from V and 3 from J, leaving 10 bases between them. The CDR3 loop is CASGHGYYGYTF. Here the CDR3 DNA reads TGTGCCAGTGGACACGGATACTATGGCTACACCTTC.